This T cell receptor beta chain originates from a study of T cell responses to AZD1222 COVID-19 vaccine. Across the whole study: Researchers grouped second doses given at about 4 or about 12 weeks into one pool. Overall study results and limits: Of spike-specific TCRs, nearly half reportedly target regions left unmutated in variants.

Of note for this clone: Its antigen is undetermined.

The data were produced by immunoSEQ multiplex PCR, yet TCRdb's version contains in-frame clones alone and is incomplete. The table records some 150,000 clones, 90% of them present only once. The germline gives CDR1 SEHNR, CDR2 FQNEAQ (reference sequence). The CDR3 runs to 17 residues. V lost 0 bases, J lost 4 bases, and 9 bases stayed unmatched. This TCR derives from an adult in good health. This specimen consisted of peripheral blood, obtained on day 0 of AZD1222 vaccination. The chain uses TRBV7-9 and TRBJ2-3; 8 nucleotides align to TRBD2. The CDR3 sequence is CASSLALRGLEPDTQYF. CDR3 nucleotide sequence: TGTGCCAGCAGCTTAGCTCTCAGGGGACTAGAGCCAGATACGCAGTATTTT.